The 7 T cell receptor beta chains listed next were all sequenced from one sample in a study of blood T cell repertoires in COVID-19. Produced via immunoSEQ multiplex PCR; TCRdb's table is partial and in-frame only. The data show about 160,000 clones, more than 85% seen once. Sequencing input: peripheral blood. The receptors come from a man aged 60 to 75 with COVID-19, enrolled during active disease.

The chain uses TRBV6-2 or TRBV6-3 and TRBJ2-6, with TRBD1 matching over 7 bases. Germline V gene lookup returns CDR1 MNHEY and CDR2 SVGEGT. The CDR3 runs 20 residues. The V segment lost 0 bases and the J segment 2 bases; nucleotides outside the gene matches: 13. The CDR3 DNA is TGTGCCAGCAGTTACTCGATGACAGGGTCCACTCTAGCTGGGGCCAACGTCCTGACTTTC. It translates to CASSYSMTGSTLAGANVLTF.

This clone was seen more than once but under ten times. The chain joins TRBV28 to TRBJ2-7; 15 nucleotides align to TRBD2. Germline assignment: CDR1 MDHEN and CDR2 SYDVKM. Unmatched junction bases numbered 4, after V lost 6 bases and J lost 4 bases. The CDR3 totals 15 residues. CDR3 coding DNA: TGTGCCAGCAGAGCCGGGACTAGCGGGGGGTACGAGCAGTACTTC. This encodes CASRAGTSGGYEQYF.

V and J are TRBV3-1 (or the pseudogene TRBV3-2) and TRBJ2-5, with 11 bases lining up with TRBD2. J was trimmed by 2 bases and V by 5 bases; bases with no gene match: 4. Germline CDR1 and CDR2: LGHDT and YNNKEL (reference sequence). This CDR3 is built from 15 residues. The CDR3 coding sequence is TGTGCCAGCAGCAAGGTAGCGGGAGGGCAAGAGACCCAGTACTTC. Protein sequence: CASSKVAGGQETQYF.

The chain is built from TRBV5-1 and TRBJ2-3; weak D call: TRBD2 (6 bases). Trimming took 0 bases from V and 3 from J, leaving 14 bases between them. The germline CDR1 and CDR2 sequences are SGHRS and YFSETQ. The CDR3 has 16 amino acids. Here the CDR3 reads CASSLGRDSSTDTQYF. The CDR3 coding sequence is TGCGCCAGCAGCTTGGGTCGGGACTCATCAACAGATACGCAGTATTTT.

This chain joins TRBV4-2 and TRBJ1-2; TRBD1 aligns across 9 bases. Looked up from germline, CDR1 is LGHNA and CDR2 is YNFKEQ. The CDR3 totals 18 residues. V lost 2 bases to trimming and J lost 2 bases; unmatched junction nucleotides: 12. The CDR3 nucleotides read TGTGCCAGCAGCCAAACCCATCCGGGACAGGGTGTAAACTATGGCTACACCTTC. Amino acids: CASSQTHPGQGVNYGYTF.

CDR3 in amino acids: CASSTLPQGTTYEQYF. For the CDR3, the DNA is TGTGCCAGCAGTACCCTCCCCCAGGGAACAACCTACGAGCAGTACTTC. The chain recombines TRBV27 with TRBJ2-7; D is perhaps TRBD1 (5 bases). V was clipped by 5 bases and J by 2 bases, with 19 bases between them. This CDR3 has 16 residues. CDR1 and CDR2 from the germline V gene are MNHEY and SMNVEV (reference sequence).

This chain joins TRBV10-1 and TRBJ1-2; D perhaps matches TRBD1 (6 bases). V was shortened by 0 bases and J by 5 bases, with 22 bases between the two germline ends. Germline CDR1 is WNHNN and CDR2 is SYGVQD (reference sequence). The CDR3 loop spans 18 amino acids. The CDR3 nucleotides read TGCGCCAGCAGTGAGTCGAACAGGGCCGATCAGGATTCATATGGCTACACCTTC. This codes for CASSESNRADQDSYGYTF.